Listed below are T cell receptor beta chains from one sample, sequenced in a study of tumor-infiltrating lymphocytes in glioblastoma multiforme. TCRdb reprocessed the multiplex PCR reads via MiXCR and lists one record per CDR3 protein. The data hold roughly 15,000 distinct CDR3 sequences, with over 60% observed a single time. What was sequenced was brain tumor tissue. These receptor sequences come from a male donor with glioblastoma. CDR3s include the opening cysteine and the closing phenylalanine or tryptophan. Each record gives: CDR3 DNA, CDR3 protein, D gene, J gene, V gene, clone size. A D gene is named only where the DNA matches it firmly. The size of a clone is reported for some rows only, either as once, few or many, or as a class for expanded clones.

DNA: TGCAGTACCAGTCGACCGGGACCAGCGGGAATGAATGAGCAGTTCTTC
CDR3: CSTSRPGPAGMNEQFF
D: TRBD2
J: TRBJ2-1
V: TRBV20-1
size: few

DNA: TGTGCCAGCAGCCCCATAGGCAATGAGCACTTCTTC
CDR3: CASSPIGNEHFF
D: -
J: TRBJ2-1
V: TRBV5-6
size: -

DNA: TGCAGCGTGCCGGGACACCAAGGGTACACCGGGGAGCTGTTTTTT
CDR3: CSVPGHQGYTGELFF
D: -
J: TRBJ2-2
V: TRBV29-1
size: -

DNA: TGCAGTGCTAGTCGAATGCTAGATTGGGGAGATACGCAGTATTTT
CDR3: CSASRMLDWGDTQYF
D: -
J: TRBJ2-3
V: TRBV20-1
size: large

DNA: TGCAGTGCTTCCGCGGCCGGGACTAGCGAAGCAGATACGCAGTATTTT
CDR3: CSASAAGTSEADTQYF
D: TRBD2
J: TRBJ2-3
V: TRBV20-1
size: -

DNA: TGCAATGCTAGTCGCCTCGGACCAGCGGGAGGGCCGAGTAGCACAGATACGCAGTATTTT
CDR3: CNASRLGPAGGPSSTDTQYF
D: TRBD2
J: TRBJ2-3
V: TRBV20-1
size: -

DNA: TGCAGTGCTAGAACTAGCGGGAGGTACACTGAGCAGTTCTTC
CDR3: CSARTSGRYTEQFF
D: TRBD2
J: TRBJ2-1
V: TRBV20-1
size: -

DNA: TGTGCCAGCGGCGAGCAGTACTTC
CDR3: CASGEQYF
D: -
J: TRBJ2-7
V: TRBV6-1
size: -

DNA: TGTGCCAGCAGTAATCAGGGCGGTAGCATAGATACGCAGTATTTT
CDR3: CASSNQGGSIDTQYF
D: -
J: TRBJ2-3
V: TRBV12-3/TRBV12-4
size: -

DNA: TGTGCCAGCAGTTACAGGTTGGAACAGGGGGCTCAGCCCCAGCATTTT
CDR3: CASSYRLEQGAQPQHF
D: TRBD1
J: TRBJ1-5
V: TRBV6-5
size: -

DNA: TGTGCCATCAGTGAGCCGGACAAGCAGAACAATGAGCAGTTCTTC
CDR3: CAISEPDKQNNEQFF
D: -
J: TRBJ2-1
V: TRBV10-3
size: medium-sized

DNA: TGTGCCAGTAGTACGGACAGACCATCCCATTCACCCCTCCACTTT
CDR3: CASSTDRPSHSPLHF
D: -
J: TRBJ1-6
V: TRBV11-2
size: -

DNA: TGTGCCAGCACAGGTTTTGGCTACGAGCAGTACTTC
CDR3: CASTGFGYEQYF
D: -
J: TRBJ2-7
V: TRBV11-2
size: -

DNA: TGCGCCAGCAGGTTGGATCCCGGGTTGAACACTGAAGCTTTCTTT
CDR3: CASRLDPGLNTEAFF
D: -
J: TRBJ1-1
V: TRBV5-4
size: -

DNA: TGTGCCAGCAGTGCCTTTTACGAGCAGTACTTC
CDR3: CASSAFYEQYF
D: -
J: TRBJ2-7
V: TRBV28
size: many

DNA: TGTGCCAGCAGTTTGTTTGGGGCCAACGTCCTGACTTTC
CDR3: CASSLFGANVLTF
D: -
J: TRBJ2-6
V: TRBV12-3/TRBV12-4
size: -

DNA: TGTGCCAGCAGCCTCGGGGACCAGGTTGGGGAGACCCAGTACTTC
CDR3: CASSLGDQVGETQYF
D: -
J: TRBJ2-5
V: TRBV11-2
size: few

DNA: TGTGCCAGCATCCGAACCGGCACGAGAGGAGCTTTCTTT
CDR3: CASIRTGTRGAFF
D: -
J: TRBJ1-1
V: TRBV11-1
size: -

DNA: TGTGCCAGCAGTTTATTTACCGGGGAGCTGTTTTTT
CDR3: CASSLFTGELFF
D: -
J: TRBJ2-2
V: TRBV12-3/TRBV12-4
size: -

DNA: TGTGCCAGCAGCTTCACAAACGGAGATAAGCAGTTCTTC
CDR3: CASSFTNGDKQFF
D: -
J: TRBJ2-1
V: TRBV11-3
size: -

DNA: TGTGCCAGTAGTATGGCGGGAGTGAGTTACAATGAGCAGTTCTTC
CDR3: CASSMAGVSYNEQFF
D: TRBD2
J: TRBJ2-1
V: TRBV19
size: once

DNA: TGCGCCAGCAGCCCTGGGACAGGGGTCTACAATGAGCAGTTCTTC
CDR3: CASSPGTGVYNEQFF
D: TRBD1
J: TRBJ2-1
V: TRBV5-1
size: many

DNA: TGTGCCAACAGCTTGACAGGGGCTAATGAAAAACTGTTTTTT
CDR3: CANSLTGANEKLFF
D: TRBD1
J: TRBJ1-4
V: TRBV11-2
size: -

DNA: TGCAGTGCTACCGGACAGACTGATAGCAATCAGTCCCAGCATTTT
CDR3: CSATGQTDSNQSQHF
D: -
J: TRBJ1-5
V: TRBV20-1
size: -

DNA: TGTGCCAGCAGCTTCAGGGCTGGGGCCAACGTCCTGACTTTC
CDR3: CASSFRAGANVLTF
D: -
J: TRBJ2-6
V: TRBV11-2
size: -

DNA: TGTGCTAGCAGCTTAGGCGGGACAAGGGGGTTTGAAAAACTGTTTTTT
CDR3: CASSLGGTRGFEKLFF
D: -
J: TRBJ1-4
V: TRBV11-2
size: -

DNA: TGCAGTGCTAGAGGAATAGCGGGGCCAGGGGAGCAGTACTTC
CDR3: CSARGIAGPGEQYF
D: TRBD2
J: TRBJ2-7
V: TRBV20-1
size: -

DNA: TGTGCCAGCAGCCCGAACAGGCCGCACACTGCAGCTTTCTTT
CDR3: CASSPNRPHTAAFF
D: -
J: TRBJ1-1
V: TRBV11-3
size: -

DNA: TGCAGTGCGCTAGGGACGGGGACGACCCTTAATACGCAGTATTTT
CDR3: CSALGTGTTLNTQYF
D: -
J: TRBJ2-3
V: TRBV20-1
size: -

DNA: TGTGCCAGCAGCAACGAATTCGGAGGTGACCCGTCCTACGAGCAGTACTTC
CDR3: CASSNEFGGDPSYEQYF
D: -
J: TRBJ2-7
V: TRBV11-2
size: once

DNA: TGCGCCAGCAGCTTGGACCCGGGACCCAGAATCACAGATACGCAGTATTTT
CDR3: CASSLDPGPRITDTQYF
D: -
J: TRBJ2-3
V: TRBV5-1
size: many

DNA: TGTGCCAGCAGCTTACTAGCGGGGGAAGATGCACAATATTTT
CDR3: CASSLLAGEDAQYF
D: TRBD2
J: TRBJ2-3
V: TRBV11-2
size: -

DNA: TGTGCCAGCAGCTTAGGGACAGTCTACGAGCAGTACTTC
CDR3: CASSLGTVYEQYF
D: -
J: TRBJ2-7
V: TRBV7-9
size: -

DNA: TGCGCCAGCAGACGGACCGGGGAGCTGTTTTTT
CDR3: CASRRTGELFF
D: -
J: TRBJ2-2
V: TRBV10-1
size: once

DNA: TGCGCCAGCAGCTCTACAGGGGAAGGGACCTACGATGAGCAGTTCTTC
CDR3: CASSSTGEGTYDEQFF
D: TRBD1
J: TRBJ2-1
V: TRBV7-9
size: -

DNA: TGCGCCAGCAGCCGGGGGGGTGAGAAGGGCAATGAGCAGTTCTTC
CDR3: CASSRGGEKGNEQFF
D: TRBD2
J: TRBJ2-1
V: TRBV5-1
size: once

DNA: TGTGCCAGCAGCTATCGGGTGGAAGATACGCAGTATTTT
CDR3: CASSYRVEDTQYF
D: -
J: TRBJ2-3
V: TRBV11-3
size: -

DNA: TGTGCCAGCAAACCGGGATCAAGCACAGATACGCAGTATTTT
CDR3: CASKPGSSTDTQYF
D: -
J: TRBJ2-3
V: TRBV12-3/TRBV12-4
size: -

DNA: TGTGCTAGTGGGGATCCCGGAGGGGCTAACACTGAAGCTTTCTTT
CDR3: CASGDPGGANTEAFF
D: -
J: TRBJ1-1
V: TRBV12-5
size: -

DNA: TGTGCCAGCAGCTTACTCGTTGAAACGCAGTATTTT
CDR3: CASSLLVETQYF
D: -
J: TRBJ2-3
V: TRBV11-2
size: -

DNA: TGTGCCAGCAGTCCCCTGTCTCACGGCCTCAGGGGGGACGAGCAGTACTTC
CDR3: CASSPLSHGLRGDEQYF
D: -
J: TRBJ2-7
V: TRBV12-3/TRBV12-4
size: -

DNA: TGTGCCAGCAGCTTGATGGCGACGGACACAGTGAAGCTGTTTTTT
CDR3: CASSLMATDTVKLFF
D: -
J: TRBJ2-2
V: TRBV11-1
size: few

DNA: TGTGCCAGCAGGGAAAGACAGGGTTGCGAGCAGTACTTC
CDR3: CASRERQGCEQYF
D: TRBD1
J: TRBJ2-7
V: TRBV6-4
size: many

DNA: TGTGCCAGCAGTCACCACGACCTGGTGACAGATACGCAGTATTTT
CDR3: CASSHHDLVTDTQYF
D: -
J: TRBJ2-3
V: TRBV6-2/TRBV6-3
size: -

DNA: TGTGCCAGCAGCTCGGGACAGTTCCAAGAGACCCAGTACTTC
CDR3: CASSSGQFQETQYF
D: TRBD1
J: TRBJ2-5
V: TRBV11-3
size: few

DNA: TGTGCCAGCAATTCGGGGACAGGGGTTGGCTATGGCTACACCTTC
CDR3: CASNSGTGVGYGYTF
D: TRBD1
J: TRBJ1-2
V: TRBV11-2
size: -

DNA: TGCAGTGCTAATGGACCGCAGAACACCGGGGAGCTGTTTTTT
CDR3: CSANGPQNTGELFF
D: -
J: TRBJ2-2
V: TRBV20-1
size: -

DNA: TGTGCCAGCGGCTTTGGGAGTCACATAGATACGCAGTATTTT
CDR3: CASGFGSHIDTQYF
D: -
J: TRBJ2-3
V: TRBV11-3
size: -

DNA: TGTGCCAGCAGCCAATTAGCGGGTAGGGGAACCTACGGGCAGTACTTC
CDR3: CASSQLAGRGTYGQYF
D: TRBD2
J: TRBJ2-7
V: TRBV11-2
size: -

DNA: TGTGCCAGCCACAAACAGGGGAGAAGGGATGAGCAGTTCTTC
CDR3: CASHKQGRRDEQFF
D: TRBD1
J: TRBJ2-1
V: TRBV19
size: few

DNA: TGTGCCAGCAGCGCAAGTACGAGGAACTCCTACAATGAGCAGTTCTTC
CDR3: CASSASTRNSYNEQFF
D: -
J: TRBJ2-1
V: TRBV11-1
size: -